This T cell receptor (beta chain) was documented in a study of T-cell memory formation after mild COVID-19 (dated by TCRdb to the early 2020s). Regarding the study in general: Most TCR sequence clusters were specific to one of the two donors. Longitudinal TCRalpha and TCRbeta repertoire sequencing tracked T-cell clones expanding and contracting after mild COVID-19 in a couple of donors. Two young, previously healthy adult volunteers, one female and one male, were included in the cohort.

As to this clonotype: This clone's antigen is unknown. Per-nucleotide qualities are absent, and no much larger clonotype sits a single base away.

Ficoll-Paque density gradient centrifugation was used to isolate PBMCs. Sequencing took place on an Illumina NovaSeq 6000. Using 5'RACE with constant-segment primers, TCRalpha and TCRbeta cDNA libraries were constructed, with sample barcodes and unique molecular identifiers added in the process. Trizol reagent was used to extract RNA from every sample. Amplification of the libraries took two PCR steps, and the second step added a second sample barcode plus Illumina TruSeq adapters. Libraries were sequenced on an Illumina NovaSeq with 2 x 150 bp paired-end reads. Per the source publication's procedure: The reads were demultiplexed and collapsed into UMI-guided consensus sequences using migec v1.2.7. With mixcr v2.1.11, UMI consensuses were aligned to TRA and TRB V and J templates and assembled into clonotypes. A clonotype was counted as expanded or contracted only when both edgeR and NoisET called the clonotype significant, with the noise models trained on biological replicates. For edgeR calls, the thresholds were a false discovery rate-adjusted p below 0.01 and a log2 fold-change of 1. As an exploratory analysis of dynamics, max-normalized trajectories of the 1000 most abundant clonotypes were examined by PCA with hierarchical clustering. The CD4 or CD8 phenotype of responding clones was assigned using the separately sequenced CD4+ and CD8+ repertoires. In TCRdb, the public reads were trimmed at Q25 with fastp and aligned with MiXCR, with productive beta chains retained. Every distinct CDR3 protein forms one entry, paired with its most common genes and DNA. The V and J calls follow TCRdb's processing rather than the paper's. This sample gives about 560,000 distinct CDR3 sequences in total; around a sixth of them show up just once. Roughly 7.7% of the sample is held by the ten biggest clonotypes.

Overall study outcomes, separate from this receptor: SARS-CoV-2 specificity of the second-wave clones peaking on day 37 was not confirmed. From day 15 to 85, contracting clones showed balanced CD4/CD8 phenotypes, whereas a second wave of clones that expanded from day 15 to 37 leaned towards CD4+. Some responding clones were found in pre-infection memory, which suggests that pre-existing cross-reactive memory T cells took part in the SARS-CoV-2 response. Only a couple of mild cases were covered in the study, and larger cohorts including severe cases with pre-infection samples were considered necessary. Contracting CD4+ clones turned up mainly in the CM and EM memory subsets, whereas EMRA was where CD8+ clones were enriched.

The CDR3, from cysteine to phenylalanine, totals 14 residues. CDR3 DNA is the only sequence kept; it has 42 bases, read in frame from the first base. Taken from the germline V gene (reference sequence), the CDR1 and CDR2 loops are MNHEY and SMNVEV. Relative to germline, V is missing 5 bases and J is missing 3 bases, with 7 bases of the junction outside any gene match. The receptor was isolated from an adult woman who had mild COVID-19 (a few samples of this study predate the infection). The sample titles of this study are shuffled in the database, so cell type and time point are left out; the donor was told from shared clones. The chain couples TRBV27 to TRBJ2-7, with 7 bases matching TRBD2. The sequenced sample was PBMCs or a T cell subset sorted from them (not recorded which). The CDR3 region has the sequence CASSTPGGFYEQYF. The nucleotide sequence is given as TGTGCCAGCAGTACGCCGGGAGGTTTCTACGAGCAGTACTTC.